This T cell receptor beta chain was captured by sequencing in a study of CD8 T cells in ankylosing spondylitis. Germline CDR1 reads MNHEY; CDR2 reads SVGAGI. This CDR3 is 11 amino acids long. V was clipped by 7 bases and J by 8 bases, with 9 bases between them. At least ten counts were recorded for this clonotype. TCRdb redid the calling of the 5' RACE reads with MiXCR, one entry per CDR3 protein. The sample consists of 250,000 to 300,000 distinct CDR3 sequences, 15% to 25% of them appearing once. Source material: blood, either unsorted or a sorted T cell fraction (not recorded which). This receptor was taken from a male donor with ankylosing spondylitis or in good health (not recorded which). The J gene is TRBJ2-1, the V gene TRBV6-5, with D perhaps TRBD1 or TRBD2 (5 bases each). The CDR3 DNA sequence: TGTGCCAGCACTCGAGGGGATGAGCAGTTCTTC. Its protein is CASTRGDEQFF.